This T cell receptor (beta chain) was obtained from a study of control samples from healthy donors and cancer patients (dated by TCRdb to the early 2020s). Libraries were built with the immunoSEQ multiplex PCR assay. The table was pulled from immuneACCESS by TCRdb, which kept in-frame rearrangements only. Such tables lose some clones; where checked, under half of the loss comes from unresolved V genes, and the rest has no known cause. For this sample the table gives around 150,000 clones, of which roughly 89% were detected only once. The ten largest clones represent 12% of the sample. A note on this clone: Its specific antigen is unknown. Base qualities are not provided; no much larger clone lies one nucleotide away.

Deletion took 4 bases off V and 4 bases off J, with a span of 17 bases between the germline ends. Inclusive of the bounding cysteine and phenylalanine, the CDR3 is 15 residues long. Only CDR3 DNA is held: 45 bases, read in frame from base 1. Via the germline V gene, CDR1 is SGHVS and CDR2 FNYEAQ. This receptor was identified in a man aged 30-40 years in good health. This sequence uses TRBV7-6 and TRBJ2-7, with the D gene possibly TRBD1 or TRBD2, each one fitting 5 bases. Sample: blood. The CDR3 here reads CASSSPQGRGYEQYF. The bases read TGTGCCAGCAGCTCCCCGCAGGGACGCGGGTACGAGCAGTACTTC. The full variable domain, with segments outside the CDR3 supplied by the reference TRBV7-6 and TRBJ2-7 proteins, appears as GAGVSQSPRYKVTKRGQDVALRCDPISGHVSLYWYRQALGQGPEFLTYFNYEAQQDKSGLPNDRFSAERPEGSISTLTIQRTEQRDSAMYRCASSSPQGRGYEQYFGPGTRLTVT.